This T cell receptor (beta chain) was sequenced for a study of post-analysis software for immune sequencing data. Study information: Patients had relapsing-remitting, secondary progressive or progressive-relapsing multiple sclerosis; some lacked subtype. Findings of the study overall: Higher frequency in patients than in controls was seen for roughly five TRBV segments, with TRBV5-6, TRBV5-1 and TRBV20-1 among them. A significant reduction in normalized Chao1 diversity was observed in multiple sclerosis patients versus controls. When the samples were clustered directly with F measure, those that had been prepared in the same batch showed strong co-clustering.

Tagging with unique molecular identifiers was a feature of the TCR beta cDNA libraries. The yield from approximately 1 to 10 million T cells was around 500,000 cDNA molecules in total. A single record per CDR3 protein comes from TCRdb applying MiXCR to the PCR reads. The sample has 800,000 to 950,000 distinct CDR3 sequences, approximately 53% seen once. Comments on this clonotype: The antigen is unknown.

Trimming left V 3 bases short and J 1 base short, with 11 bases between. CDR1 PRHDT and CDR2 FYEKMQ come from the germline V gene (reference sequence). There are 15 residues in the CDR3. The chain recombines TRBV13 with TRBJ2-3; a weak D match, TRBD1 (6 bases). This clonotype was obtained from a girl aged 5-17 years with multiple sclerosis. Input material: blood. The CDR3, as DNA: TGTGCCAGCAGCTTGACGGGGACACGCACAGATACGCAGTATTTT. Protein: CASSLTGTRTDTQYF. The whole variable domain, remainder taken from reference TRBV13 and TRBJ2-3, is AAGVIQSPRHLIKEKRETATLKCYPIPRHDTVYWYQQGPGQDPQFLISFYEKMQSDKGSIPDRFSAQQFSDYHSELNMSSLELGDSALYFCASSLTGTRTDTQYFGPGTRLTVL.